These 9 T cell receptor beta chains originate from one sample sequenced in a study of cytomegalovirus exposure and HLA in healthy donors. PCR primers comprised 60 Vbeta and 13 Jbeta primers. Only in-frame clones appear in the TCRdb table, and some are missing; sequencing was by immunoSEQ multiplex PCR. The data hold about 210,000 clones, with 75% to 90% observed a single time. Sequences were obtained from PBMCs. The receptors derive from a boy aged 2 to 10 in good health and CMV-seronegative.

This chain joins TRBV2 and TRBJ2-5, with a weak D call TRBD1 (5 bases). The CDR3 runs 13 residues. V shed 6 bases and J shed 4 bases, with 12 bases lying between them. The V gene's germline CDR1 is SNHLY and CDR2 FYNNEI. The DNA of the CDR3 is TGTGCCAGCAGGCTGACAGAGCTAGAGACCCAGTACTTC. Amino acid sequence: CASRLTELETQYF.

The rearrangement uses TRBV6-5 and TRBJ1-1; no definite D call. The germline V gene encodes CDR1 MNHEY and CDR2 SVGAGI. The CDR3 has 12 amino acids. Trimming left V 5 bases short and J 1 base short, with 5 bases between. The chain's CDR3 is CASSPGNTEAFF. For the CDR3, the DNA is TGTGCCAGCAGTCCAGGGAACACTGAAGCTTTCTTT.

This clone has more than one count but fewer than ten. The genes are TRBV7-9 and TRBJ2-7, with TRBD1 identical over 9 bases. The CDR3 has 16 residues. In germline, CDR1 is SEHNR, CDR2 FQNEAQ (reference sequence). V lost 5 bases, J lost 5 bases, and 13 bases stayed unmatched. CDR3 protein: CASSARTGTGSHEQYF. DNA of the CDR3: TGTGCCAGCAGCGCGCGTACCGGGACAGGGTCCCACGAGCAGTACTTC.

This sequence joins TRBV10-2 and TRBJ1-1; D is perhaps TRBD1 (6 bases). The length of the CDR3 is 15 residues. Trimming pared 7 bases from V and 1 base from J, leaving 16 bases between. Germline V gives CDR1 WSHSY, CDR2 SAAADI. This CDR3 reads CASTIGGGENTEAFF. The CDR3 DNA is TGCGCCAGCACTATTGGCGGGGGCGAGAACACTGAAGCTTTCTTT.

The chain uses TRBV5-1 and TRBJ2-7, with a tentative D call TRBD1 (6 bases). Trimming took 7 bases from V and 0 from J, leaving 14 bases between them. The CDR3 runs 14 residues. Germline V gene lookup returns CDR1 SGHRS and CDR2 YFSETQ. Written as DNA, the CDR3 is TGCGCCAGCTCCGATGACAGGTCCTCCTACGAGCAGTACTTC. Its translation is CASSDDRSSYEQYF.

The chain links TRBV7-8 to TRBJ1-1; 10 positions agree with TRBD1. The V gene end was trimmed by 2 bases and the J gene end by 5 bases; junction bases not matched to a gene: 8. Germline V gene sequence: CDR1 SGHVS, CDR2 FQNEAQ. CDR3 size: 16 residues. CDR3 in amino acids: CASSLTRTGGKTEAFF. The CDR3 DNA is TGTGCCAGCAGCTTAACGCGGACAGGGGGGAAAACTGAAGCTTTCTTT.

This clone turned up a few times. The CDR3 spells CASSERGYGYTF. In DNA, the CDR3 is TGTGCCAGCAGTGAGCGGGGCTATGGCTACACCTTC. The rearrangement joins TRBV6-1 to TRBJ1-2; D gene unclear. The CDR3 spans 12 residues. Germline CDR1 and CDR2: MNHNS and SASEGT. With 3 bases removed from V and 4 bases from J, the gap between germline ends came to 6 bases.

This chain uses TRBV15 with TRBJ1-5, with D possibly matching TRBD1 (5 bases). This CDR3 is 17 amino acids long. Trimming stripped 1 base from V and 2 bases from J, with 15 bases between. CDR1 LNHNV and CDR2 YYDKDF come from the germline V gene (reference sequence). This chain's CDR3 is CATSRVQGSVGNQPQHF. CDR3 nucleotide sequence: TGTGCCACCAGCAGAGTGCAGGGATCTGTTGGCAATCAGCCCCAGCATTTT.

This clone appeared once. The chain is built from TRBV29-1 and TRBJ2-1; weak D call: TRBD2 (6 bases). Germline CDR1 is SQVTM and CDR2 is ANQGSEA. CDR3 length equals 13 residues. The V end was cut by 4 bases, the J end by 4 bases, with 11 bases between. Here the CDR3 reads CSVAGGAYNEQFF. DNA for the CDR3: TGCAGCGTTGCTGGCGGGGCTTACAATGAGCAGTTCTTC.